These 11 T cell receptor beta chains were sequenced from one sample in a study of neurological immune-mediated disorders. A single record per CDR3 protein comes from TCRdb applying MiXCR to the 5' RACE reads. The sample lists 55,000 to 70,000 distinct CDR3 sequences; about 5% were seen once. The specimen was PBMCs. These receptors came from a human donor with multiple sclerosis. The donor label of this sample is uncertain.

This clonotype was detected ten times or more. CDR3 sequence (DNA): TGCGCCAGCAGCTTTTCCGGGACTAGCGGGGGGGGCTCCTACAATGAGCAGTTCTTC. The encoded protein is CASSFSGTSGGGSYNEQFF. V and J are TRBV5-1 and TRBJ2-1, with TRBD2 identical over 16 bases. The germline V gene encodes CDR1 SGHRS and CDR2 YFSETQ. The CDR3 consists of 19 residues. V shed 2 bases and J 0 bases; nucleotides not matched to a gene: 5.

This clonotype came up many times. The chain combines TRBV5-1 with TRBJ2-7; D might be TRBD2 (5 bases). This CDR3 region has 16 residues. V was pared by 0 bases and J by 6 bases, with 19 bases between. The germline gives CDR1 SGHRS, CDR2 YFSETQ. As DNA, the CDR3 is TGCGCCAGCAGCTTGGCCATTCTCGGAGGCCTCGTCGAGCAGTACTTC. Translating gives CASSLAILGGLVEQYF.

This clonotype showed up many times. The CDR3 protein is CAISDTLPGTGNYNEQFF. CDR3 nucleotide sequence: TGTGCCATCAGTGATACACTCCCCGGGACAGGGAATTACAATGAGCAGTTCTTC. V gene TRBV10-3 combines with J gene TRBJ2-1, with 9 nucleotides matching TRBD1. From germline, CDR1 is ENHRY and CDR2 SYGVKD. CDR3 length: 18 residues. J was trimmed by 4 bases and V by 3 bases; bases with no gene match: 13.

This clonotype showed up many times. This chain joins TRBV5-1 and TRBJ1-5; TRBD1 is a possible D gene (5 bases). V was pared by 2 bases and J by 2 bases, with 11 bases between. The CDR3 is 15 residues long. Germline V gene lookup returns CDR1 SGHRS and CDR2 YFSETQ. CDR3 loop: CASSFGGAGNQPQHF. CDR3 DNA sequence: TGCGCCAGCAGCTTCGGTGGGGCAGGCAATCAGCCCCAGCATTTT.

This clonotype was counted at least ten times. The V call is TRBV4-2, the J call TRBJ1-2; maybe TRBD1 (6 bases). The CDR3 runs 15 residues. Trimming removed 0 bases at V and 8 bases at J, with 16 bases between. CDR1 is LGHNA and CDR2 is YNFKEQ in the germline V gene. Written as DNA, the CDR3 is TGTGCCAGCAGCCAAGAAGGATGGCAGGGGAGGGGCTACACCTTC. It is translated as CASSQEGWQGRGYTF.

This clonotype was detected ten times or more. V gene TRBV20-1 combines with J gene TRBJ2-1; possibly TRBD2 for D (6 bases). CDR3 length: 14 residues. CDR1 and CDR2 from the germline V gene are DFQATT and SNEGSKA (reference sequence). Trimming removed 6 bases from V and 4 bases from J, with 16 bases in between. The DNA for the CDR3 is TGCAGTGCCATGACTAGTCGTATTTACAATGAGCAGTTCTTC. It is translated as CSAMTSRIYNEQFF.

This clonotype was observed many times. The CDR3 DNA is TGCAGTGCTAGACTAGCGGGGGGCACAGATACGCAGTATTTT. Translated, it gives CSARLAGGTDTQYF. The chain links TRBV20-1 to TRBJ2-3, with TRBD2 matching over 10 bases. Trimming removed 2 bases from V and 1 base from J; junction bases left unmatched: 0. The CDR3 length is 14 residues. Germline CDR1 and CDR2: DFQATT and SNEGSKA (reference sequence).

This clonotype was recorded at least ten times. The V call is TRBV6-1, the J call TRBJ2-3, with D perhaps given as TRBD1 or TRBD2 (5 bases each). The V gene lost 9 bases and the J gene lost 4 bases, with 11 bases spanning the gap. The CDR3 is 12 amino acids. Germline CDR1 MNHNS, CDR2 SASEGT. DNA for the CDR3: TGTGCCAGTAGAGGGGTGTCAGATACGCAGTATTTT. It specifies CASRGVSDTQYF.

This clonotype was picked up many times. This sequence joins TRBV20-1 and TRBJ2-1, with TRBD2 matching over 8 bases. V trimming: 0 bases; J trimming: 4 bases; junction bases outside the gene matches: 8. The length of the CDR3 is 16 residues. CDR1 DFQATT and CDR2 SNEGSKA come from the germline V gene (reference sequence). CDR3 in DNA: TGCAGTGCTAGAGATCAGCAGCGGGGGCCATACAATGAGCAGTTCTTC. Its protein is CSARDQQRGPYNEQFF.

This clonotype was recorded many times. This chain links TRBV20-1 with TRBJ1-5; D is ambiguous. The length of the CDR3 is 13 residues. The V end was cut by 0 bases, the J end by 2 bases, with 5 bases between. Germline V gene sequence: CDR1 DFQATT, CDR2 SNEGSKA (reference sequence). CDR3 sequence: CSAREPGNQPQHF. The CDR3 DNA is TGCAGTGCTAGAGAGCCAGGCAATCAGCCCCAGCATTTT.

This clonotype was seen more than once but under ten times. The gene calls are TRBV7-2 and TRBJ2-2, with 7 bases identical to TRBD1. This CDR3 spans 15 amino acids. The V and J ends lost 5 bases and 5 bases, in that order; junction bases with no gene match: 8. The germline gives CDR1 SGHTA, CDR2 FQGNSA. CDR3 sequence reads: CASSRDREATGELFF. The CDR3 DNA reads as TGTGCCAGCAGCCGAGACAGGGAAGCTACCGGGGAGCTGTTTTTT.